These T cell receptor beta chains were read from a single sample in a study of follicular helper T cells after annual influenza vaccination. The assay was immunoSEQ multiplex PCR, and TCRdb's table has in-frame clones only and misses some. This sample has several thousand clones, with about 80% found just once. Sequenced material: CXCR5+ CD38- circulating T follicular helper cells from blood, taken on the day of influenza vaccination. These receptors were collected from an adult who received the influenza vaccine. Each CDR3 is given with its conserved first and last residue. D genes are given only for firm matches. Clone sizes are given selectively: once, few, many, or a class where the clone is expanded.

D	V	size	J	DNA	CDR3
NA	TRBV6-6	few	TRBJ2-6	TGTGCCAGCAGTTCGCGGAGCTCTGGGGCCAACGTCCTGACTTTC	CASSSRSSGANVLTF
TRBD1	TRBV9	NA	TRBJ2-2	TGTGCCAGCAGCGTAGATACAGGGGTCCACGGGGAGCTGTTTTTT	CASSVDTGVHGELFF
TRBD1	TRBV19	NA	TRBJ2-5	TGTGCCAGTAGTACCGGACAGGAGGAGACCCAGTACTTC	CASSTGQEETQYF
NA	TRBV6-5	NA	TRBJ1-2	TGTGCCAGCAGTGGGCTCGGGGCAGAGGGCTACACCTTC	CASSGLGAEGYTF